The 27 T cell receptor beta chains reported below all come from one sample, sequenced in a study of response to subunit inactivated influenza vaccine. TCRdb itself ran the RT-PCR reads through MiXCR, one entry per CDR3 protein. The top ten clones hold about a tenth of a sample with 300,000 to 350,000 distinct CDR3 sequences, 22% of them seen once. The input for sequencing was PBMCs from blood, taken about 20 months after vaccination. The receptors come from a man between 50 and 70 years old who received an inactivated influenza vaccine.

V gene TRBV5-1 combines with J gene TRBJ2-1, with a weak D call TRBD1 (5 bases). Germline V CDR1 and CDR2: SGHRS, YFSETQ. The CDR3 spans 15 residues. The ends were cut back, 0 bases at V and 3 bases at J, with 10 bases in the middle. The DNA of the CDR3 is TGCGCCAGCAGCTTGGTTCAGGGCTTCTACAATGAGCAGTTCTTC. As protein: CASSLVQGFYNEQFF.

This chain links TRBV20-1 with TRBJ2-2, with 9 bases aligning to TRBD2. The CDR3 covers 16 residues. V lost 1 base to trimming and J lost 3 bases; unmatched junction nucleotides: 6. Germline V CDR1 and CDR2: DFQATT, SNEGSKA (reference sequence). DNA for the CDR3: TGCAGTGCTAGAGCCCTAGCGGGAAAGTACACCGGGGAGCTGTTTTTT. It codes for CSARALAGKYTGELFF.

This clonotype was seen only a few times. The rearrangement joins TRBV20-1 to TRBJ2-1; possible D gene TRBD2, 6 bases. Trimming removed 6 bases at V and 6 bases at J, with 15 bases between. The CDR3 length is 13 residues. Germline V gene lookup returns CDR1 DFQATT and CDR2 SNEGSKA (reference sequence). The CDR3 loop reads CSARTSRPNEQFF. CDR3 DNA sequence: TGCAGTGCCCGTACTAGCCGTCCCAATGAGCAGTTCTTC.

This clonotype was seen a handful of times. The chain links TRBV6-1 to TRBJ2-1; 10 bases are shared with TRBD1. Germline V gene data show CDR1 as MNHNS and CDR2 as SASEGT. The CDR3 spans 15 residues. V was clipped by 6 bases and J by 2 bases; unmatched bases: 4. In nucleotides, the CDR3 is TGTGCCAGCAGATGGGACAGGGGAACCTACAATGAGCAGTTCTTC. Translating it yields CASRWDRGTYNEQFF.

A note on this clonotype: One end of the junction is discordant with germline, which a read error may explain. The genes are TRBV5-1 and TRBJ1-1; 9 bases align to TRBD1. The length of the CDR3 is 15 residues. CDR1 is SGHRS, CDR2 YFSETQ, per germline. This chain's CDR3 is CASSSGQGRDTESFF. For the CDR3, the DNA is TGCGCCAGCAGCTCCGGACAGGGGAGGGACACTGAATCTTTCTTT.

This clonotype was found a few times. V gene TRBV19 combines with J gene TRBJ2-5; tentatively, D is TRBD1 (6 bases). CDR1 and CDR2 from the germline V gene are LNHDA and SQIVND (reference sequence). Deletions cut 4 bases from V and 4 bases from J, with 19 bases between. This CDR3 is 16 amino acids long. The CDR3 loop is CASSNFYRAGGETQYF. CDR3 sequence (DNA): TGTGCCAGTAGTAATTTTTACAGGGCTGGGGGAGAGACCCAGTACTTC.

The sample holds a few counts of this clonotype. The J gene is TRBJ2-5, the V gene TRBV6-2 or TRBV6-3, with 9 positions matching TRBD2. The CDR3 has 17 amino acids. Germline CDR1 reads MNHEY; CDR2 reads SVGEGT. Germline trimming cut 6 bases from V and 5 bases from J; bases unmatched to any gene: 16. As DNA, the CDR3 is TGTGCCAGCAGGCCTCGAAACTTAGCGGGAGAAAGGGAGACCCAGTACTTC. Protein product: CASRPRNLAGERETQYF.

This clonotype occurred a few times. The rearrangement joins TRBV10-3 to TRBJ2-5; 8 nucleotides agree with TRBD1. The CDR3 totals 12 residues. Germline V gene data show CDR1 as ENHRY and CDR2 as SYGVKD. The junction had 1 base not matched to a gene; V was cut back by 3 bases and J by 7 bases. This CDR3 is CAISEQGGTQYF. Written as DNA, the CDR3 is TGTGCCATCAGTGAACAGGGGGGGACCCAGTACTTC.

This chain connects TRBV29-1 to TRBJ2-7; D call uncertain. CDR1 is SQVTM and CDR2 is ANQGSEA in the germline V gene. Trimming took 1 base from V and 2 from J, leaving 3 bases between them. The CDR3 is 11 residues long. In nucleotides, the CDR3 is TGCAGCGTTGAAGTCACCTACGAGCAGTACTTC. It specifies CSVEVTYEQYF.

The sample holds a few counts of this clonotype. V and J are TRBV5-1 and TRBJ2-3; the D is unclear. There are 11 residues in the CDR3. V lost 7 bases, J lost 5 bases, and 8 bases lay in between. CDR1 is SGHRS, CDR2 YFSETQ, per germline. In nucleotides, the CDR3 is TGCGCCAGCTCTACACAAGATACGCAGTATTTT. Its protein is CASSTQDTQYF.

The chain employs TRBV7-9 and TRBJ1-2, with a possible D match to TRBD1 (6 bases). Germline CDR1 is SEHNR and CDR2 is FQNEAQ (reference sequence). V was trimmed by 6 bases and J by 4 bases, leaving 12 bases between them. This CDR3 comprises 13 residues. This CDR3 is CASSSTGTYGYTF. In nucleotides, the CDR3 is TGTGCCAGCAGTAGTACAGGGACCTATGGCTACACCTTC.

This clonotype was found many times. The V call is TRBV5-1, the J call TRBJ1-2; TRBD1 matches 8 bases. With 5 bases clipped from V and 3 bases from J, the junction kept 3 bases outside the gene matches. The germline V gene has CDR1 SGHRS and CDR2 YFSETQ. The CDR3 loop spans 13 amino acids. For the CDR3, the DNA is TGCGCCAGCAGTGCAGGGGGCGACTATGGCTACACCTTC. Amino acid sequence: CASSAGGDYGYTF.

This clonotype showed up just a few times. The chain employs TRBV10-2 and TRBJ2-2; D gene ambiguous. V was clipped by 0 bases and J by 4 bases, with 15 bases between them. Germline CDR1 is WSHSY and CDR2 is SAAADI. This CDR3 contains 17 residues. Here the CDR3 reads CASSESSWEVLTGELFF. CDR3 sequence (DNA): TGCGCCAGCAGTGAGTCGAGTTGGGAAGTTCTCACCGGGGAGCTGTTTTTT.

The chain joins TRBV6-1 to TRBJ2-1; 10 bases match TRBD1. Per the germline V gene, CDR1 is MNHNS and CDR2 is SASEGT. Trimming took 5 bases from V and 8 from J; bases not matched to a gene: 12. The CDR3 extends over 16 amino acids. The CDR3 reads CASSRLRDRGFHEQFF. CDR3 bases: TGTGCCAGCAGTCGCTTGAGGGACAGGGGTTTCCATGAGCAGTTCTTC.

This clonotype was counted a few times. The chain employs TRBV5-1 and TRBJ2-1, with D uncertain. Per germline, CDR1 SGHRS and CDR2 YFSETQ. Trimming removed 3 bases from V and 0 bases from J, with 13 bases in between. The CDR3 runs 16 residues. CDR3 residues: CASSSPSFSSYNEQFF. The CDR3 DNA follows: TGCGCCAGCAGCTCGCCCTCGTTTAGCTCCTACAATGAGCAGTTCTTC.

This clonotype was counted only a few times. The genes are TRBV7-8 and TRBJ1-5; perhaps TRBD1 as D (5 bases). Germline lookup yields CDR1 SGHVS and CDR2 FQNEAQ. CDR3 length equals 16 residues. Trimming removed 0 bases from V and 2 bases from J, with 11 bases in between. For the CDR3, the DNA is TGTGCCAGCAGCTTAGCGGGGGTCTCGGGCAATCAGCCCCAGCATTTT. Protein product: CASSLAGVSGNQPQHF.

This clonotype appeared a few times. The chain couples TRBV6-5 to TRBJ1-1, with D possibly being TRBD1 (5 bases). The germline CDR1 and CDR2 sequences are MNHEY and SVGAGI. The CDR3 is made up of 16 amino acids. The V and J ends lost 0 bases and 6 bases respectively, with 17 bases between them. The chain's CDR3 is CASSYSGAGRSSEAFF. CDR3 bases: TGTGCCAGCAGTTACTCCGGGGCAGGGAGGAGTTCTGAAGCTTTCTTT.

This clonotype was recorded a few times. The chain has TRBV6-1 and TRBJ2-7, with 9 bases lining up with TRBD2. The CDR3 totals 16 residues. V lost 6 bases, J lost 5 bases, and 14 bases stayed unmatched. Germline V CDR1 and CDR2: MNHNS, SASEGT. Here the CDR3 DNA reads TGTGCCAGCAGGCCCTTCCCCTTAGCGGGAGACGACGAGCAGTACTTC. It is translated as CASRPFPLAGDDEQYF.

This clonotype showed up just a few times. V usage is TRBV20-1 and J usage is TRBJ2-5; D ambiguous. The CDR3 extends over 16 amino acids. Germline V gene sequence: CDR1 DFQATT, CDR2 SNEGSKA (reference sequence). V was trimmed by 0 bases and J by 1 base, leaving 15 bases between them. The CDR3 loop reads CSARDFRTWGQETQYF. DNA for the CDR3: TGCAGTGCTAGAGATTTTCGGACCTGGGGCCAAGAGACCCAGTACTTC.

The CDR3 sequence: CSARKGTEAFF. The CDR3 bases are TGCAGTGCTAGAAAGGGCACTGAAGCTTTCTTT. The V and J genes are TRBV20-1 and TRBJ1-1; D ambiguous. This CDR3 has 11 amino acids. V was clipped by 2 bases and J by 4 bases, with 5 bases between them. The germline V gene encodes CDR1 DFQATT and CDR2 SNEGSKA (reference sequence).

This clonotype has a handful of counts. The CDR3 is CSVEETGQGGYTF. CDR3 coding DNA: TGCAGCGTTGAAGAAACAGGACAGGGGGGCTACACCTTC. The gene calls are TRBV29-1 and TRBJ1-2; 9 bases are a match to TRBD1. The CDR3 extends over 13 amino acids. Per the germline V gene, CDR1 is SQVTM and CDR2 is ANQGSEA. With V trimmed by 0 bases and J by 8 bases, 4 bases remained unmatched.

In its sample, this clonotype was seen a few times. The chain recombines TRBV30 with TRBJ1-5, with 7 bases aligning to TRBD1. This CDR3 region has 13 residues. V shed 5 bases, J shed 7 bases, and the junction held 8 bases outside the gene matches. The germline V gene has CDR1 GTSNPN and CDR2 SVGIG (reference sequence). CDR3 region: CAWARQGWQPQHF. The CDR3 DNA follows: TGTGCCTGGGCCCGACAGGGCTGGCAGCCCCAGCATTTT.

V is TRBV20-1 and J is TRBJ2-1; D is ambiguous. Germline CDR1 reads DFQATT; CDR2 reads SNEGSKA (reference sequence). Trimming cost V 1 base and J 7 bases, with 17 bases left between them. The CDR3 runs to 15 residues. The DNA for the CDR3 is TGCAGTGCTAGAGCTTGGAGACAATGGGGTAATGAGCAGTTCTTC. It yields the protein CSARAWRQWGNEQFF.

The chain is built from TRBV25-1 and TRBJ1-4; no definite D call. CDR1 is MGHDK and CDR2 is SYGVNS in the germline V gene. Trimming cost V 3 bases and J 7 bases, with 12 bases left between them. The CDR3 extends over 14 amino acids. The CDR3 DNA reads as TGTGCCAGCAGTGACCCCGGGAGAACTGAAAAACTGTTTTTT. Translation: CASSDPGRTEKLFF. Using reference TRBV25-1 and TRBJ1-4 for the parts outside the CDR3, the full variable domain is EADIYQTPRYLVIGTGKKITLECSQTMGHDKMYWYQQDPGMELHLIHYSYGVNSTEKGDLSSESTVSRIRTEHFPLTLESARPSHTSQYLCASSDPGRTEKLFFGSGTQLSVL.

The chain joins TRBV5-3 to TRBJ2-5; 7 bases line up with TRBD2. TRBV5-3 is an open reading frame, and its role is uncertain. Losses at the gene ends were 8 bases for V and 3 bases for J; bases not matched to a gene: 7. The CDR3 sequence is 13 residues long. The CDR3 loop is CASCGLDKETQYF. The CDR3 DNA reads as TGTGCCAGCTGTGGACTAGACAAAGAGACCCAGTACTTC.

The J gene is TRBJ1-2, the V gene TRBV3-1, with a weak D call TRBD1 (5 bases). CDR1 and CDR2 from the germline V gene are LGHDT and YNNKEL (reference sequence). This CDR3 has 13 residues. The V and J ends lost 1 base and 8 bases respectively, with 11 bases between them. CDR3: CASSQGDLYGYTF. As DNA, the CDR3 is TGTGCCAGCAGCCAAGGGGACCTTTACGGCTACACCTTC.

This chain uses TRBV6-1 with TRBJ1-3; TRBD1 matches 7 bases. Germline V gene lookup returns CDR1 MNHNS and CDR2 SASEGT. The ends lost 4 bases at V and 2 bases at J; junction bases unmatched: 5. The CDR3 is made up of 15 amino acids. The CDR3 spells CASSASGGAGNTIYF. CDR3 sequence (DNA): TGTGCCAGCAGTGCCTCAGGGGGTGCTGGAAACACCATATATTTT.